These 8 T cell receptor beta chains originate from one sample sequenced in a study of T cells after yellow fever vaccination. TCRdb recomputed calls from the 5' RACE reads with MiXCR, one row per CDR3 protein. This sample has 500,000 to 650,000 distinct CDR3 sequences; around 17% occur once, and the top ten carry 17%. Here the sequenced sample was PBMCs, taken more than 4 days after the first yellow fever vaccination. The receptors were sampled from a man aged 18 to 30 who received the YFV17D yellow fever vaccine.

CDR3 nucleotide sequence: TGTGCCAGCAGCCGGAAGGGACAGGGAACCTACGAGCAGTACTTC. The encoded protein is CASSRKGQGTYEQYF. The chain has TRBV5-6 and TRBJ2-7; TRBD1 matches 9 bases. The CDR3 runs to 15 residues. Germline CDR1 SGHDT, CDR2 YYEEEE. The junction had 7 bases not matched to a gene; V was cut back by 4 bases and J by 2 bases.

J is TRBJ2-1 and V is TRBV5-1, with 9 bases aligning to TRBD2. The CDR3 is 15 amino acids. V lost 4 bases, J lost 4 bases, and 6 bases stayed unmatched. In germline, CDR1 is SGHRS, CDR2 YFSETQ. The chain's CDR3 is CASSGGGGVYNEQFF. The CDR3 nucleotides read TGCGCCAGCAGCGGCGGCGGGGGGGTATACAATGAGCAGTTCTTC.

The table lists this clonotype with a few counts. The chain uses TRBV4-2 and TRBJ2-1; D is possibly TRBD2 (5 bases). This CDR3 region has 15 residues. Germline V gene sequence: CDR1 LGHNA, CDR2 YNFKEQ. V lost 4 bases, J lost 6 bases, and 16 bases lay in between. CDR3 loop: CASSRVGRSGNEQFF. CDR3 in DNA: TGTGCCAGCAGCCGGGTCGGACGCAGCGGCAATGAGCAGTTCTTC.

The rearrangement joins TRBV5-1 to TRBJ1-5; possibly TRBD1 for D (5 bases). This CDR3 comprises 14 residues. The germline V gene encodes CDR1 SGHRS and CDR2 YFSETQ. Trimming pared 3 bases from V and 3 bases from J, leaving 10 bases between. The CDR3 bases are TGCGCCAGCAGCTGGGACGGTACCAATCAGCCCCAGCATTTT. Protein product: CASSWDGTNQPQHF.

This clonotype was seen more than once but under ten times. This rearrangement joins TRBV9 to TRBJ2-1; D remains unclear. V was trimmed by 0 bases and J by 0 bases, leaving 7 bases between them. Germline V gene data show CDR1 as SGDLS and CDR2 as YYNGEE. This CDR3 is built from 15 residues. CDR3 in DNA: TGTGCCAGCAGCGTAGTCCCGAGCTCCTACAATGAGCAGTTCTTC. Amino acid sequence: CASSVVPSSYNEQFF.

This clonotype was detected many times. The chain employs TRBV29-1 and TRBJ1-5; D is possibly TRBD1 (6 bases). Trimming removed 4 bases from V and 7 bases from J, with 11 bases in between. This CDR3 is 12 amino acids long. Germline V gives CDR1 SQVTM, CDR2 ANQGSEA. CDR3 amino acids: CSVGVRGQPQHF. The DNA of the CDR3 is TGCAGCGTTGGTGTAAGGGGGCAGCCCCAGCATTTT.

This clonotype appeared a few times. The chain combines TRBV20-1 with TRBJ1-2; 10 bases agree with TRBD1. Germline values: CDR1 DFQATT, CDR2 SNEGSKA (reference sequence). The CDR3 loop spans 15 amino acids. J gave up 3 bases and V 4 bases, and 8 bases lay outside the gene matches. CDR3: CSAIPGTGVDYGYTF. The CDR3 DNA is TGCAGTGCTATACCCGGGACAGGGGTGGACTATGGCTACACCTTC.

The V gene is TRBV6-6, the J gene TRBJ2-1; D is uncertain. This CDR3 spans 12 amino acids. V was cut by 7 bases and J by 7 bases, with 11 bases left in between. CDR1 is MNHNY, CDR2 SVGAGI, per germline (reference sequence). Here the CDR3 DNA reads TGTGCCAGCACCCGCTCCGGAAATGAGCAGTTCTTC. This codes for CASTRSGNEQFF.